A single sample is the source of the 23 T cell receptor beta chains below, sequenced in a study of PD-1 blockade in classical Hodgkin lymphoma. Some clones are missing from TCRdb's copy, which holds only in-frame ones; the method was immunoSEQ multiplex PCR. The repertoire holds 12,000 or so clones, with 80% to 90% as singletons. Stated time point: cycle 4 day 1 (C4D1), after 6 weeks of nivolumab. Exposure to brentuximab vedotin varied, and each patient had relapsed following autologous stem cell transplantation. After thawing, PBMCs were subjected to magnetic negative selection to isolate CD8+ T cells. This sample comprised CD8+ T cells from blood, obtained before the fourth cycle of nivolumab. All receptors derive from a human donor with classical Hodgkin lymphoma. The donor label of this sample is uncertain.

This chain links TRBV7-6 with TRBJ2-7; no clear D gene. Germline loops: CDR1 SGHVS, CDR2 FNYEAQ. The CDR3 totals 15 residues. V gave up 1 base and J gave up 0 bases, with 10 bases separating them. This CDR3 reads CASSLGMLSSYEQYF. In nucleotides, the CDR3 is TGTGCCAGCAGCTTAGGGATGTTGAGCTCCTACGAGCAGTACTTC. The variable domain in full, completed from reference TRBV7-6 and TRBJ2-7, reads GAGVSQSPRYKVTKRGQDVALRCDPISGHVSLYWYRQALGQGPEFLTYFNYEAQQDKSGLPNDRFSAERPEGSISTLTIQRTEQRDSAMYRCASSLGMLSSYEQYFGPGTRLTVT.

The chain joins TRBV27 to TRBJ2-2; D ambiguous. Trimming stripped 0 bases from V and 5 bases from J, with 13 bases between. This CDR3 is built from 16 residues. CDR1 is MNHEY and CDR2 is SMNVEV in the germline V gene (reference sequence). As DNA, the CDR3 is TGTGCCAGCAGTTTATCCTACACCAGCTGGACCGGGGAGCTGTTTTTT. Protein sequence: CASSLSYTSWTGELFF.

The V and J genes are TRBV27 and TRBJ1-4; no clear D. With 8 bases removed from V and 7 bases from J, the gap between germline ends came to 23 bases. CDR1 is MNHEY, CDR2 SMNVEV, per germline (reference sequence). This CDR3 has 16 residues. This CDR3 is CASSSLFGERSEKLFF. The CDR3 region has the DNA TGTGCCAGCTCCTCCCTTTTCGGGGAAAGGAGTGAAAAACTGTTTTTT. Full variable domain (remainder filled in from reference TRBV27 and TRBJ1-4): EAQVTQNPRYLITVTGKKLTVTCSQNMNHEYMSWYRQDPGLGLRQIYYSMNVEVTDKGDVPEGYKVSRKEKRNFPLILESPSPNQTSLYFCASSSLFGERSEKLFFGSGTQLSVL.

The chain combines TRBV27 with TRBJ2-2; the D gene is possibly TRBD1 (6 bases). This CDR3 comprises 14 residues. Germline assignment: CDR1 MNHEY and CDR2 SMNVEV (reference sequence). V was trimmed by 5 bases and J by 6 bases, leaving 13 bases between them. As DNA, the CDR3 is TGTGCCAGCAGTCCCCTGGGGACACCCGGGGAGCTGTTTTTT. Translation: CASSPLGTPGELFF.

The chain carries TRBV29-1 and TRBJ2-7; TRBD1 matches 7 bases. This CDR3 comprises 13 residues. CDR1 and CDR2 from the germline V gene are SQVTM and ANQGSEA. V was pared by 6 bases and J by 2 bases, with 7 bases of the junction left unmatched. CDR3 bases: TGCAGCGTCGACACAGGGGCGACCTACGAGCAGTACTTC. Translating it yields CSVDTGATYEQYF.

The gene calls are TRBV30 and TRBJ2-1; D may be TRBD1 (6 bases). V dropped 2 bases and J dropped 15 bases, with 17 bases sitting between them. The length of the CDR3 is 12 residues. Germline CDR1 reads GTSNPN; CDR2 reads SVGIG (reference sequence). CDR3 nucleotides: TGTGCCTGGAGTCACTCCCGACGGGACACGTTCTTC. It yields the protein CAWSHSRRDTFF.

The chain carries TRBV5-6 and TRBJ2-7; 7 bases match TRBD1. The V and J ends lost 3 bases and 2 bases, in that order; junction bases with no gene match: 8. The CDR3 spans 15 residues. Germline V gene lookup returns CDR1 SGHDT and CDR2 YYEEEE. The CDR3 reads CASSYDRDPAYEQYF. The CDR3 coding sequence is TGTGCCAGCAGCTATGACAGGGACCCCGCCTACGAGCAGTACTTC.

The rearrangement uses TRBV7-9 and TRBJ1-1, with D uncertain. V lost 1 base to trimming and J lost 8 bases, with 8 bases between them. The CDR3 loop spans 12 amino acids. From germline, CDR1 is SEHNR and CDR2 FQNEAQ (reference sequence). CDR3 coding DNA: TGTGCCAGCAGCTTAGGGCCTCCCGAAGCTTTCTTT. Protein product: CASSLGPPEAFF.

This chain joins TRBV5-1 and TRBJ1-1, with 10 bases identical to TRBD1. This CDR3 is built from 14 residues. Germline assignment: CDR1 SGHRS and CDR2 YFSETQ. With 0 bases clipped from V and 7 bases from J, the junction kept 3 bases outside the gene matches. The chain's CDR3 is CASSLGQGALEAFF. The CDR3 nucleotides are TGCGCCAGCAGCTTGGGACAGGGGGCCCTTGAAGCTTTCTTT.

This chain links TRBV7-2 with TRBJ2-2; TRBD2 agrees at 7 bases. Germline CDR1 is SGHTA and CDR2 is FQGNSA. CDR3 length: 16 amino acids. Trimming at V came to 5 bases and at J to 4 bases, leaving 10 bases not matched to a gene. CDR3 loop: CASSIPVIAGTGELFF. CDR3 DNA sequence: TGTGCCAGCAGCATCCCGGTAATAGCGGGCACCGGGGAGCTGTTTTTT.

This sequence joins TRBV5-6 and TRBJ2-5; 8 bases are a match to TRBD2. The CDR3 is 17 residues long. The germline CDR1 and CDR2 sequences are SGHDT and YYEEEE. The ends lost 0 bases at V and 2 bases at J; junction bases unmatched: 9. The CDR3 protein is CASSLEGSGSRQETQYF. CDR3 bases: TGTGCCAGCAGCTTGGAAGGGAGCGGGAGTAGGCAAGAGACCCAGTACTTC. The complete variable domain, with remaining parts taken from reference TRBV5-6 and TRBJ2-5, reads DAGVTQSPTHLIKTRGQQVTLRCSPKSGHDTVSWYQQALGQGPQFIFQYYEEEERQRGNFPDRFSGHQFPNYSSELNVNALLLGDSALYLCASSLEGSGSRQETQYFGPGTRLLVL.

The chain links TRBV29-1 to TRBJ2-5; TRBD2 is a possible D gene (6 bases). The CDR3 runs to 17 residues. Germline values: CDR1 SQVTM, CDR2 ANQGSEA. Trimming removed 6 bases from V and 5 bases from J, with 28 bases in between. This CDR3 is CSVTTSGSGSYAETQYF. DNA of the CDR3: TGCAGCGTCACGACGTCCGGGAGCGGGTCTTATGCGGAGACCCAGTACTTC.

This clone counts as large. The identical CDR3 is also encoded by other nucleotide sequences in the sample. In nucleotides, the CDR3 is TGTGCCACCAGCAGAGAACTTGGGGGCCACGAGCAGTACTTC. Translation gives CATSRELGGHEQYF. V gene TRBV15 combines with J gene TRBJ2-7, with D tentatively TRBD1 (6 bases). The CDR3 is 14 residues long. Between the trimmed V and J ends, which lost 0 bases and 5 bases, there was a span of 11 bases. Germline CDR1 is LNHNV and CDR2 is YYDKDF (reference sequence).

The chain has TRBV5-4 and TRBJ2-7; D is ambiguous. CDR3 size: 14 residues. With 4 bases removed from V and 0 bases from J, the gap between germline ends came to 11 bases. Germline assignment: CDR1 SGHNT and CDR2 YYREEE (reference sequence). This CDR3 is CASSMASSSYEQYF. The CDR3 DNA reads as TGTGCCAGCAGCATGGCCTCAAGCTCCTACGAGCAGTACTTC. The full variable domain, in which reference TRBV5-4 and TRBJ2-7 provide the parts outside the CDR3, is ETGVTQSPTHLIKTRGQQVTLRCSSQSGHNTVSWYQQALGQGPQFIFQYYREEENGRGNFPPRFSGLQFPNYSSELNVNALELDDSALYLCASSMASSSYEQYFGPGTRLTVT.

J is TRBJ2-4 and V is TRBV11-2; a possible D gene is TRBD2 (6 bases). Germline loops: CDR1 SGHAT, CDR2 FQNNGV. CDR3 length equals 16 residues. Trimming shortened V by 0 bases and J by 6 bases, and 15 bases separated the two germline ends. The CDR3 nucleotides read TGTGCCAGCAGCTTAGATCCGGGACTGAACTTAAACATTCAGTACTTC. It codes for CASSLDPGLNLNIQYF. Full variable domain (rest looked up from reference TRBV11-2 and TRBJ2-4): EAGVAQSPRYKIIEKRQSVAFWCNPISGHATLYWYQQILGQGPKLLIQFQNNGVVDDSQLPKDRFSAERLKGVDSTLKIQPAKLEDSAVYLCASSLDPGLNLNIQYFGAGTRLSVL.

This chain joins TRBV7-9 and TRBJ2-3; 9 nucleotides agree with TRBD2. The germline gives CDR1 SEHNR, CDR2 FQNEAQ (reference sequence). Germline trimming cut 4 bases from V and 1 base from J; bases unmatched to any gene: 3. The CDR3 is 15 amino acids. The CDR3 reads CASSSRTSGTDTQYF. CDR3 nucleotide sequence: TGTGCCAGCAGCTCCAGGACTAGCGGCACAGATACGCAGTATTTT.

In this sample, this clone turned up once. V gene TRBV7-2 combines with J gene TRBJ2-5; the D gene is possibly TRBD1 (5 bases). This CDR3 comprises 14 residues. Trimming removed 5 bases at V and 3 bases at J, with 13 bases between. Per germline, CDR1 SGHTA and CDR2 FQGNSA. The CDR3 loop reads CASSNGRQKETQYF. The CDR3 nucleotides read TGTGCCAGCAGCAATGGCCGACAGAAAGAGACCCAGTACTTC.

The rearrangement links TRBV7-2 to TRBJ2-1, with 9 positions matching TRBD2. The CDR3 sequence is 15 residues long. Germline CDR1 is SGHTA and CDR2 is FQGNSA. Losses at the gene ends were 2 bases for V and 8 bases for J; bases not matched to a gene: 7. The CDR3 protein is CASSLISGSSDEQFF. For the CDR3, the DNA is TGTGCCAGCAGCTTAATTAGCGGGAGTTCGGATGAGCAGTTCTTC.

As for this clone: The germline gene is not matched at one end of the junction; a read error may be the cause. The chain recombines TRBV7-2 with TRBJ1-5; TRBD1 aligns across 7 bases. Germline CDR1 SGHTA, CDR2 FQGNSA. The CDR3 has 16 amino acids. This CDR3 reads CASSLGWDSDNQPQHF. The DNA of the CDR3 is TGTGCCAGCAGCTTGGGGTGGGACAGCGACAATCAACCCCAGCATTTT.

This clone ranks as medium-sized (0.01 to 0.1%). The CDR3 sequence is CASSTQGGKDGYTF. CDR3 DNA sequence: TGTGCCAGCAGTACTCAGGGGGGGAAGGATGGCTACACCTTC. The chain is built from TRBV6-5 and TRBJ1-2; 7 bases map to TRBD1. Losses at the gene ends were 5 bases for V and 6 bases for J; bases not matched to a gene: 9. The CDR3 spans 14 residues. Germline-derived CDR1 and CDR2 are MNHEY and SVGAGI.

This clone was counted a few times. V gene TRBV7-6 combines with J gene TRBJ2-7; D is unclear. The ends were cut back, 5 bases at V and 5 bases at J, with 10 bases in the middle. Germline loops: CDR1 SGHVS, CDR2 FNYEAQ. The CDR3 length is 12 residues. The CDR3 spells CASSQESNEQYF. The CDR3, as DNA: TGTGCCAGCAGCCAGGAGAGTAACGAGCAGTACTTC.

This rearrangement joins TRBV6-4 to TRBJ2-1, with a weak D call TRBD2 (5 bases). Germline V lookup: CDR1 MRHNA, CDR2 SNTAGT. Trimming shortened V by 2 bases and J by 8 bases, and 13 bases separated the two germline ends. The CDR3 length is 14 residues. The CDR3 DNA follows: TGTGCCAGCAGTGACACCGGACTTACCCATGAGCAGTTCTTC. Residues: CASSDTGLTHEQFF.

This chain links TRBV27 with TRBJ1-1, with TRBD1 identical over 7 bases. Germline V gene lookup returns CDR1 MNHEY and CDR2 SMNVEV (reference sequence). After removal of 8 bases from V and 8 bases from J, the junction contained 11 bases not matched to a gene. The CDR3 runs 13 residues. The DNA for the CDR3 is TGTGCCAGCCGTTCCACAGGGGACGTCGAAGCTTTCTTT. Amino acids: CASRSTGDVEAFF.